This T cell receptor beta chain was identified in a study of Graves' ophthalmopathy and Graves' hyperthyroidism. Amplification of the TCR beta CDR3 regions used RNA transcripts (as template). HTBI primers primed a first-round RT-PCR, and a second-round multiplex PCR followed. TCRdb redid the calling of the multiplex PCR reads with MiXCR, one entry per CDR3 protein. The sample has about 640,000 distinct CDR3 sequences, roughly two fifths seen once. The sequenced sample was peripheral blood. The TCR sequence derives from an adult man with Graves' ophthalmopathy.

CDR3 nucleotide sequence: TGTGCCATCAGTGAGAGAGGGGGTGGCGCGACCCAGTACTTC. As protein: CAISERGGGATQYF. The gene calls are TRBV10-3 and TRBJ2-5; possible D gene TRBD1, 6 bases. In germline, CDR1 is ENHRY, CDR2 SYGVKD. There are 14 residues in the CDR3. Trimming shortened V by 2 bases and J by 7 bases, and 14 bases separated the two germline ends.